The sequence of this T cell receptor beta chain was determined in a study of early T cells in non-severe SARS-CoV-2 infection. Looking at the study overall: The sequenced material was bulk RNA from unsorted whole blood, and its chains were unpaired. Notes on the study in general: VDJdb matches were skewed toward anti-spike CD8 T cell responses.

Each cDNA molecule carried a unique molecular identifier. TCRdb re-called the 5' RACE reads through MiXCR, storing one row per CDR3 protein. The table shows under 95,000 distinct CDR3 sequences, with over 9.5% occurring only once. This clonotype appeared many times. Its target is unknown. Germline lookup yields CDR1 MNHNY and CDR2 SVGAGI (reference sequence). Trimming took 5 bases from V and 2 from J; bases not matched to a gene: 2. CDR3 length: 14 amino acids. The sample consisted of whole blood. The sequence derives from an adult who was a healthcare worker with PCR-confirmed SARS-CoV-2 infection or an uninfected control (not recorded which). The genes are TRBV6-6 and TRBJ2-3; 9 bases are a match to TRBD1. The CDR3 region is CASSRDRDTDTQYF. CDR3 DNA: TGTGCCAGCAGTCGGGACAGGGACACAGATACGCAGTATTTT.